The clone carrying this TCR beta chain showed up many times. The antigen is unknown. This specimen comes from a study of early T cells in non-severe SARS-CoV-2 infection. Looking at the study overall: It was bulk RNA from unsorted whole blood that was sequenced, and the chains were unpaired.

Attachment of unique molecular identifiers was made to individual cDNA molecules. One entry per CDR3 protein, called by TCRdb with MiXCR from the 5' RACE reads. Of tens of thousands of distinct CDR3 sequences in the sample, around 12% were seen once. The trim removed 7 bases at V and 10 bases at J, leaving 4 bases unmatched. From germline, CDR1 is SQVTM and CDR2 ANQGSEA. The CDR3 has 11 amino acids. Whole-study findings and limits: VDJdb-based annotation leaned toward anti-spike CD8 responses and missed private and CD4 specificities.

J is TRBJ2-5 and V is TRBV29-1, with 12 bases lining up with TRBD2. The receptor comes from an adult who was a healthcare worker with PCR-confirmed SARS-CoV-2 infection or an uninfected control (not recorded which). Sequencing was performed on whole blood. CDR3 protein: CSAGLAGRQYF. CDR3 DNA sequence: TGCAGCGCCGGACTAGCGGGACGCCAGTACTTC.